The next 20 T cell receptor beta chains were all read from a single sample in a study of cytomegalovirus exposure and HLA in healthy donors. A multiplex PCR was run with 60 Vbeta primers and 13 Jbeta primers. Assay used: immunoSEQ multiplex PCR; TCRdb lists only in-frame clones, some missing. The repertoire table contains approximately 140,000 clones. The sample was PBMCs. These receptor sequences come from a woman between 40 and 55 years old in good health and CMV-seronegative.

V gene TRBV5-1 combines with J gene TRBJ2-2; 10 bases line up with TRBD1. CDR3 length: 15 residues. V lost 4 bases to trimming and J lost 3 bases; unmatched junction nucleotides: 3. Germline V gene data show CDR1 as SGHRS and CDR2 as YFSETQ. The CDR3 region has the DNA TGCGCCAGCAGCAGGGACAGGGGATACACCGGGGAGCTGTTTTTT. Its translation is CASSRDRGYTGELFF.

The rearrangement uses TRBV7-2 and TRBJ1-2; D remains unclear. Germline-derived CDR1 and CDR2 are SGHTA and FQGNSA. V shed 0 bases and J shed 4 bases, with 12 bases lying between them. The CDR3 contains 15 residues. CDR3 sequence (DNA): TGTGCCAGCAGCTTAGCCCAACCGGGATCCTATGGCTACACCTTC. This codes for CASSLAQPGSYGYTF. Using reference TRBV7-2 and TRBJ1-2 for the parts outside the CDR3, the full variable domain is GAGVSQSPSNKVTEKGKDVELRCDPISGHTALYWYRQSLGQGLEFLIYFQGNSAPDKSGLPSDRFSAERTGGSVSTLTIQRTQQEDSAVYLCASSLAQPGSYGYTFGSGTRLTVV.

V usage is TRBV7-6 and J usage is TRBJ1-1, with D unclear. This CDR3 region has 15 residues. V shed 1 base and J shed 6 bases, with 15 bases lying between them. CDR1 SGHVS and CDR2 FNYEAQ come from the germline V gene. The CDR3 protein is CASSLVRGLSAEAFF. The CDR3 DNA follows: TGTGCCAGCAGCTTAGTAAGAGGATTGAGCGCTGAAGCTTTCTTT.

The gene calls are TRBV18 and TRBJ2-3, with a weak D call TRBD2 (6 bases). The ends were cut back, 3 bases at V and 0 bases at J, with 13 bases in the middle. CDR1 is KGHSH and CDR2 is LQKENI in the germline V gene. The CDR3 runs to 16 residues. The CDR3 reads CASSPLSGFSTDTQYF. The CDR3 DNA sequence: TGTGCCAGCTCACCCCTTAGCGGTTTCAGCACAGATACGCAGTATTTT.

This sequence joins TRBV14 and TRBJ2-2; the D gene is possibly TRBD2 (5 bases). Trimming stripped 4 bases from V and 8 bases from J, with 14 bases between. This CDR3 has 14 residues. Germline values: CDR1 SGHDN, CDR2 FVKESK. The CDR3 DNA reads TGTGCCAGCAGCCCAACGGGGTTTGGAGGGGAGCTGTTTTTT. Amino acid sequence: CASSPTGFGGELFF. Full variable domain (rest looked up from reference TRBV14 and TRBJ2-2): EAGVTQFPSHSVIEKGQTVTLRCDPISGHDNLYWYRRVMGKEIKFLLHFVKESKQDESGMPNNRFLAERTGGTYSTLKVQPAELEDSGVYFCASSPTGFGGELFFGEGSRLTVL.

The chain uses TRBV4-1 and TRBJ1-1; 10 bases are shared with TRBD1. This CDR3 contains 15 residues. Trimming cost V 2 bases and J 2 bases; bases outside gene matches: 2. CDR1 MGHRA and CDR2 YSYEKL come from the germline V gene. The CDR3 is CASSQRQGANTEAFF. In nucleotides, the CDR3 is TGCGCCAGCAGCCAAAGACAGGGGGCTAACACTGAAGCTTTCTTT.

The chain has TRBV5-6 and TRBJ1-2, with TRBD1 identical over 9 bases. The length of the CDR3 is 13 residues. V dropped 9 bases and J dropped 4; count of bases not matched to a gene: 7. CDR1 is SGHDT, CDR2 YYEEEE, per germline. The CDR3 is CATTKGQGYGYTF. In DNA form, the CDR3 reads TGTGCCACCACGAAGGGACAGGGCTATGGCTACACCTTC.

The chain combines TRBV15 with TRBJ2-5; D unresolved. Germline V gene sequence: CDR1 LNHNV, CDR2 YYDKDF (reference sequence). The CDR3 extends over 14 amino acids. V was cut by 0 bases and J by 5 bases, with 10 bases left in between. The CDR3 bases are TGTGCCACCAGCAGAGATCCCCCTGCGGAGACCCAGTACTTC. This encodes CATSRDPPAETQYF.

The chain has TRBV5-1 and TRBJ1-1, with D unclear. V was pared by 5 bases and J by 2 bases, with 10 bases between. The germline V gene encodes CDR1 SGHRS and CDR2 YFSETQ. The CDR3 loop spans 13 amino acids. The CDR3 coding sequence is TGCGCCAGCAGTCTAACCTTAAACACTGAAGCTTTCTTT. Translating it yields CASSLTLNTEAFF.

The rearrangement joins TRBV5-4 to TRBJ1-3, with 7 bases lining up with TRBD1. CDR1 is SGHNT and CDR2 is YYREEE in the germline V gene (reference sequence). Trimming took 0 bases from V and 2 from J; bases not matched to a gene: 2. The CDR3 totals 15 residues. The CDR3 here is CASSLAGTAGNTIYF. The CDR3 DNA is TGTGCCAGCAGCTTGGCCGGGACAGCTGGAAACACCATATATTTT.

This chain joins TRBV5-5 and TRBJ1-2, with a tentative D call TRBD1 (6 bases). The CDR3 length is 16 residues. Trimming stripped 4 bases from V and 4 bases from J, with 20 bases between. Germline values: CDR1 SGHKS, CDR2 YYEKEE (reference sequence). CDR3 region: CASSPVTGSTIYGYTF. In DNA, the CDR3 is TGTGCCAGCAGCCCCGTGACAGGCTCCACCATCTATGGCTACACCTTC.

This chain joins TRBV27 and TRBJ2-1; 8 bases line up with TRBD2. This CDR3 is built from 15 residues. Germline V lookup: CDR1 MNHEY, CDR2 SMNVEV (reference sequence). Losses at the gene ends were 3 bases for V and 5 bases for J; bases not matched to a gene: 6. The DNA of the CDR3 is TGTGCCAGCAGTTTGGGAGCGGGGGTAAACAATGAGCAGTTCTTC. Protein sequence: CASSLGAGVNNEQFF.

As for this clone: One end of the junction is discordant with germline, which a read error may explain. This chain joins TRBV4-2 and TRBJ2-2, with D perhaps TRBD1 (5 bases). CDR1 and CDR2 (germline): LGHNA, YNFKEQ. The CDR3 is 14 residues long. DNA of the CDR3: TGTGCCAGCAGCAAAGACAGTGACACCGGGGAGCTGTTTTTT. Translation: CASSKDSDTGELFF.

The rearrangement joins TRBV4-1 to TRBJ2-3; D gene ambiguous. Trimming shortened V by 1 base and J by 1 base, and 18 bases separated the two germline ends. CDR1 MGHRA and CDR2 YSYEKL come from the germline V gene. This CDR3 has 18 amino acids. The CDR3 spells CASSQVDMGFLRTDTQYF. In DNA, the CDR3 is TGCGCCAGCAGCCAAGTTGATATGGGCTTCCTACGCACAGATACGCAGTATTTT.

V gene TRBV11-3 combines with J gene TRBJ1-1; 8 bases match TRBD1. Trimming took 5 bases from V and 4 from J; bases not matched to a gene: 9. From germline, CDR1 is SGHNT and CDR2 YENEEA. The CDR3 has 15 residues. CDR3 DNA: TGTGCCAGCAGCCAAAGTGGACAGGGAGGCACTGAAGCTTTCTTT. Its protein product is CASSQSGQGGTEAFF.

The chain recombines TRBV19 with TRBJ1-2, with D maybe TRBD1 (5 bases). The germline CDR1 and CDR2 sequences are LNHDA and SQIVND (reference sequence). There are 11 residues in the CDR3. CDR3 in amino acids: CAGGSNYGYTF. CDR3 coding DNA: TGTGCGGGGGGGTCTAACTATGGCTACACCTTC.

The chain uses TRBV2 and TRBJ2-3; unclear D gene. Trimming removed 2 bases from V and 5 bases from J, with 2 bases in between. The CDR3 extends over 11 amino acids. Germline-derived CDR1 and CDR2 are SNHLY and FYNNEI. Here the CDR3 reads CASSERDTQYF. The CDR3 DNA is TGTGCCAGCAGTGAACGAGATACGCAGTATTTT.

The J gene is TRBJ1-6, the V gene TRBV21-1; TRBD1, the table's D call, lacks a check against the DNA. TRBV21-1 is a known pseudogene. This CDR3 region has 19 residues. CDR3 sequence reads: CASSPSQDRGRKYNSPLHF. The CDR3 nucleotides are TGTGCCAGCAGCCCCTCCCAGGACAGGGGACGGAAATATAATTCACCCCTCCACTTT.

The chain couples TRBV5-8 to TRBJ1-3; no clear D. The germline V gene encodes CDR1 SGHTS and CDR2 YDEGEE. Trimming shortened V by 0 bases and J by 4 bases, and 14 bases separated the two germline ends. The CDR3 runs to 16 residues. The CDR3 reads CASSLAGSVAGNTIYF. The DNA for the CDR3 is TGTGCCAGCAGCTTGGCAGGTTCGGTAGCGGGAAACACCATATATTTT. The full variable domain, with the rest looked up from reference TRBV5-8 and TRBJ1-3, is EAGVTQSPTHLIKTRGQQATLRCSPISGHTSVYWYQQALGLGLQFLLWYDEGEERNRGNFPPRFSGRQFPNYSSELNVNALELEDSALYLCASSLAGSVAGNTIYFGEGSWLTVV.

The chain employs TRBV5-6 and TRBJ1-5, with unresolved D. V shed 4 bases and J shed 2 bases, with 16 bases lying between them. The CDR3 totals 16 residues. Looked up from germline, CDR1 is SGHDT and CDR2 is YYEEEE. CDR3 amino acids: CASSLTGSRGNQPQHF. The CDR3 region has the DNA TGTGCCAGCAGCCTCACGGGGTCGCGCGGCAATCAGCCCCAGCATTTT. Variable domain in full (rest from reference TRBV5-6 and TRBJ1-5): DAGVTQSPTHLIKTRGQQVTLRCSPKSGHDTVSWYQQALGQGPQFIFQYYEEEERQRGNFPDRFSGHQFPNYSSELNVNALLLGDSALYLCASSLTGSRGNQPQHFGDGTRLSIL.